The clone carrying this T cell receptor beta chain was counted ten times or more. Antigen unknown. This entry belongs to a study of T cells in Graves' hyperthyroidism and ophthalmopathy. Regarding the study as a whole: Blood also showed most of the thyroid clonotypes that were expanded above 0.001.

Amplified regions were TCR beta CDR3 sequences from RNA transcripts. TCR CDR3 regions were first amplified by RT-PCR with HTBI primers. TCRdb itself ran the multiplex PCR reads through MiXCR, one entry per CDR3 protein. This sample yields around 300,000 distinct CDR3 sequences, of which about an eighth are seen a single time; under 8% belongs to the top ten. In patients aged 18 to 65, hyperthyroidism was newly diagnosed, with duration under 2 months. Trimming stripped 4 bases from V and 0 bases from J, with 11 bases between. There are 14 residues in the CDR3. Germline assignment: CDR1 SGHRS and CDR2 YFSETQ.

The specimen was blood. This receptor was obtained from a woman aged 40 to 50 with Graves' hyperthyroidism. V and J are TRBV5-1 and TRBJ2-7; D perhaps matches TRBD1 (5 bases). CDR3 coding DNA: TGCGCCAGCAGCGTGACAGCGAGCTCCTACGAGCAGTACTTC. Protein product: CASSVTASSYEQYF.